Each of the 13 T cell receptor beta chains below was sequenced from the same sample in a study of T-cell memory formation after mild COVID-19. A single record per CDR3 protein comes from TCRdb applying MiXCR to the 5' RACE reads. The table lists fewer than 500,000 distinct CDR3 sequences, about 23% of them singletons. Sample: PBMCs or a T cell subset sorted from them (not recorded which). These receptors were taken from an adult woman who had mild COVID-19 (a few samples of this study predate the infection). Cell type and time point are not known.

This CDR3 is CASSTPSHSSEAFF. Written as DNA, the CDR3 is TGTGCCAGTAGTACCCCCTCCCACAGTTCTGAAGCTTTCTTT. The chain couples TRBV19 to TRBJ1-1; D is ambiguous. This CDR3 region has 14 residues. Trimming pared 4 bases from V and 6 bases from J, leaving 15 bases between. Germline CDR1 LNHDA, CDR2 SQIVND (reference sequence).

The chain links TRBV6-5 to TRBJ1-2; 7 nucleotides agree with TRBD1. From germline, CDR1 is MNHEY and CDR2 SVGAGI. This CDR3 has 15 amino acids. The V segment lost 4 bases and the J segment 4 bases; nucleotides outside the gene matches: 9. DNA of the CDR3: TGTGCCAGCAGTTGGTCGCAGGGGGTTTCCTATGGCTACACCTTC. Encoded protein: CASSWSQGVSYGYTF.

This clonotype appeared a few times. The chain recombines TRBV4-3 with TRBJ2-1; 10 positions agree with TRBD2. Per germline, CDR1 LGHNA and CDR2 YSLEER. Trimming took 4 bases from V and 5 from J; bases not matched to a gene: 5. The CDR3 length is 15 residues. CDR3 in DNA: TGCGCCAGCAGCCCGGGACTAGCGATGCACAATGAGCAGTTCTTC. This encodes CASSPGLAMHNEQFF.

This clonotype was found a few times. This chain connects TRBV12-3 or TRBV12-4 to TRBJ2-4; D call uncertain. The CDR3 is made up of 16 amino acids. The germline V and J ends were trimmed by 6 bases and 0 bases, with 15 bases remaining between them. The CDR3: CASSRDTTVAKNIQYF. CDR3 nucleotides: TGTGCCAGCAGCCGAGACACAACAGTAGCCAAAAACATTCAGTACTTC.

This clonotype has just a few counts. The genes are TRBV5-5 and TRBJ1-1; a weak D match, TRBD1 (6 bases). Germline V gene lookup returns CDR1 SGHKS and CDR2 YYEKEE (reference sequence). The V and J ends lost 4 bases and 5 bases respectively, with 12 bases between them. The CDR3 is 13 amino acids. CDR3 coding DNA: TGTGCCAGCAGCGGGGCAGGGGAAACTGAAGCTTTCTTT. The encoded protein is CASSGAGETEAFF. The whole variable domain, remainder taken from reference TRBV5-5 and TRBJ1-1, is DAGVTQSPTHLIKTRGQQVTLRCSPISGHKSVSWYQQVLGQGPQFIFQYYEKEERGRGNFPDRFSARQFPNYSSELNVNALLLGDSALYLCASSGAGETEAFFGQGTRLTVV.

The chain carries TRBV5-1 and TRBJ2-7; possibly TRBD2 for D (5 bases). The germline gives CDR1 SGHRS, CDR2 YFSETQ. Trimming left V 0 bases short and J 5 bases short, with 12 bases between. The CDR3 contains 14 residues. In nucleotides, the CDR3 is TGCGCCAGCAGCTTGGGGGGAATGGAGGACGAGCAGTACTTC. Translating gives CASSLGGMEDEQYF.

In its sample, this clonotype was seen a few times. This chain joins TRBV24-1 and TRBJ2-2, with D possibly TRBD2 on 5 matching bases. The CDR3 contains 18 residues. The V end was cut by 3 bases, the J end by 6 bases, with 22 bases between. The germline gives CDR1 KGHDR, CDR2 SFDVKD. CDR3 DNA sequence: TGTGCCACCAGTGATCCTTTGCGAGGGAGTCAAGGGTCCGGGGAGCTGTTTTTT. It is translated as CATSDPLRGSQGSGELFF.

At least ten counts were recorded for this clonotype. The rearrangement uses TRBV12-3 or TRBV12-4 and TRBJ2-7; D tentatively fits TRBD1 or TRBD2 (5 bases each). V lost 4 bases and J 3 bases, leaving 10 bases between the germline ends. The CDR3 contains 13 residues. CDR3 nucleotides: TGTGCCAGCAGTTCGGGGCAAGTCTACGAGCAGTACTTC. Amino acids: CASSSGQVYEQYF.

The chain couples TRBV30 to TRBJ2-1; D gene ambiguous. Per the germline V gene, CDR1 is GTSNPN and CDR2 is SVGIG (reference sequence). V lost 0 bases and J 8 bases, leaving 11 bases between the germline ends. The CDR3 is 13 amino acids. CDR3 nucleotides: TGTGCCTGGAGTGTAGGTAGCAAGGATGAGCAGTTCTTC. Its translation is CAWSVGSKDEQFF.

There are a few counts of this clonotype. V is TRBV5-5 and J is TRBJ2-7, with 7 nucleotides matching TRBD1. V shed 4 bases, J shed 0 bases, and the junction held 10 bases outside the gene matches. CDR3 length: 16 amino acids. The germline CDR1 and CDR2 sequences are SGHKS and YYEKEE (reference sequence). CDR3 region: CASSRTGTATSYEQYF. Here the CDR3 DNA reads TGTGCCAGCAGCAGAACCGGGACAGCCACCTCCTACGAGCAGTACTTC.

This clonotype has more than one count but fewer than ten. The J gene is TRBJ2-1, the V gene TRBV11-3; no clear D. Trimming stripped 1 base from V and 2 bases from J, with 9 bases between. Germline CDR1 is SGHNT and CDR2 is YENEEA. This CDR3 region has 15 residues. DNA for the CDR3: TGTGCCAGCAGCTTAGGTGGCAGCACCTACAATGAGCAGTTCTTC. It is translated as CASSLGGSTYNEQFF. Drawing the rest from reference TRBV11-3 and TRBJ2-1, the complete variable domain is EAGVVQSPRYKIIEKKQPVAFWCNPISGHNTLYWYLQNLGQGPELLIRYENEEAVDDSQLPKDRFSAERLKGVDSTLKIQPAELGDSAVYLCASSLGGSTYNEQFFGPGTRLTVL.

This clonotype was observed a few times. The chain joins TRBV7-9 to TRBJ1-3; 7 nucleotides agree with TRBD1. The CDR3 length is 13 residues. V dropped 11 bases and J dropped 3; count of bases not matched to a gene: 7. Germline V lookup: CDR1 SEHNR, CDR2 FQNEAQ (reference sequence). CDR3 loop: CAVDRDDGNTIYF. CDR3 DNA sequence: TGTGCCGTCGACAGGGATGATGGAAACACCATATATTTT.

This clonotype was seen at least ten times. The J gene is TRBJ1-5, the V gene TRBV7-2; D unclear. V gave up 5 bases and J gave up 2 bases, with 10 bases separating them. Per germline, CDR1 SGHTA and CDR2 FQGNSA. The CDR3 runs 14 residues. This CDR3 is CASSTRAGNQPQHF. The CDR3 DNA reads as TGTGCCAGCAGCACTAGGGCAGGCAATCAGCCCCAGCATTTT.